This record looks at one TCR beta chain sequence and its context. Other DNA sequences from this sample encode an identical CDR3 as well. This record comes from a study of Ad26.COV2.S vaccination and SARS-CoV-2 variants. The treatment: 15 to 20 received Ad26.COV2.S at low or high dose, single or two shots; about 5 received placebo; per-sample allocation not given. Following the first vaccine or placebo injection, samples were taken on day 63. The CDR3 is 15 residues long. The germline CDR1 and CDR2 sequences are SGHTA and FQGNSA. Trimming left V 0 bases short and J 1 base short, with 4 bases between. Assay used: immunoSEQ multiplex PCR; TCRdb lists only in-frame clones, some missing. The sample gives about 400,000 clones, approximately 91% of which show up once; around 1.8% is in the top ten.

Sequenced material: peripheral blood, taken in a trial of Ad26.COV2.S vaccine versus placebo. This clonotype originated in a person between 18 and 59 years old who received the Ad26.COV2.S COVID-19 vaccine or a placebo. The chain links TRBV7-2 to TRBJ2-6; no reliable D call. CDR3 DNA sequence: TGTGCCAGCAGCTTAGCAGGGTCTGGGGCCAACGTCCTGACTTTC. It translates to CASSLAGSGANVLTF.